The source of this T cell receptor (beta chain) is a study of post-analysis software for immune sequencing data. Notes on this clonotype: No antigen is known for it.

Prepared libraries of TCR beta cDNA carried unique molecular identifiers. Input of roughly 0.85 to 11 million T cells yielded around 500,000 cDNA molecules. TCRdb passed the PCR reads through MiXCR, listing each CDR3 protein once. The data show 750,000 to 950,000 distinct CDR3 sequences, with 53% seen just once and roughly 4.4% held by the top ten. Deletions cut 0 bases from V and 1 base from J, with 14 bases between. The CDR3 covers 17 residues. Germline V gives CDR1 LNHNV, CDR2 YYDKDF (reference sequence). Study observations and caveats: TRBV5-6, TRBV5-1 and TRBV20-1 were among 4 or 5 TRBV segments more frequent in patients than controls. The study found significantly lower normalized Chao1 diversity in multiple sclerosis patients than in controls.

Sample: blood. The sequence was collected from a girl aged 5-17 years with multiple sclerosis. The chain links TRBV15 to TRBJ2-3; D may be TRBD2 (6 bases). The CDR3: CATSRDAREWGTDTQYF. CDR3 in DNA: TGTGCCACCAGCAGAGATGCTCGGGAGTGGGGCACAGATACGCAGTATTTT.